The entry that follows covers one TCR beta chain sequence. Its antigen is currently unknown. This sample was included in a study of beta chain features in type 1 diabetes. Whole-study context: Sorted cells, 90 million to 130 million in number, were examined across all samples.

Trimming pared 3 bases from V and 3 bases from J, leaving 3 bases between. Germline V gives CDR1 MDHEN, CDR2 SYDVKM. CDR3 length: 11 amino acids. Expressed TCRB transcripts were sequenced because the isolated RNA had all been reverse transcribed beforehand. Sequenced by immunoSEQ multiplex PCR; TCRdb stores in-frame clones only, minus some. The profile covers around 310,000 clones, with 11% appearing a single time and 0.015% taken by the ten largest. It was one heparinised blood draw, averaging around 120 mL, that each donor gave. Study findings and constraints: Researchers reported that naive, central memory and Treg TCRB repertoires appeared more similar in patients than in healthy donors. Resolution of whether HLA type affects TCRB rearrangement was not achieved here.

V gene TRBV28 combines with J gene TRBJ2-7; D gene ambiguous. This TCR came from a woman aged 25 to 39 in good health. Material for sequencing was naive CD4+ T cells from blood. The CDR3 DNA sequence: TGTGCCAGCAGTTTCAACTACGAGCAGTACTTC. Its translation: CASSFNYEQYF.